Following are 19 T cell receptor beta chains from one sample sequenced in a study of T cell responses to AZD1222 COVID-19 vaccine. Generated by immunoSEQ multiplex PCR, the TCRdb table keeps only in-frame clones and is missing some. The sample lists about 170,000 clones, 90% occurring once. The sample here was peripheral blood, taken on day 0 of AZD1222 vaccination. Every receptor here comes from an adult in good health.

The chain couples TRBV6-1 to TRBJ1-3; no clear D gene. The CDR3 runs 13 residues. Germline CDR1 is MNHNS and CDR2 is SASEGT. V lost 1 base and J 4 bases, leaving 5 bases between the germline ends. The CDR3 DNA is TGTGCCAGCAGTGAAGTGGGGGGAAACACCATATATTTT. Residues: CASSEVGGNTIYF.

The gene calls are TRBV6-5 and TRBJ1-6; D not resolved. Between the trimmed V and J ends, which lost 2 bases and 9 bases, there was a span of 11 bases. In germline, CDR1 is MNHEY, CDR2 SVGAGI. The CDR3 has 14 residues. CDR3 in amino acids: CASSYEGPTSPLHF. In nucleotides, the CDR3 is TGTGCCAGCAGTTACGAGGGTCCGACTTCACCCCTCCACTTT.

The chain links TRBV30 to TRBJ1-1; D is perhaps TRBD1 (6 bases). The V gene's germline CDR1 is GTSNPN and CDR2 SVGIG (reference sequence). This CDR3 contains 14 residues. Trimming took 3 bases from V and 2 from J, leaving 13 bases between them. The CDR3 protein is CAWRSYRANTEAFF. The CDR3 bases are TGTGCCTGGAGGAGCTACAGGGCTAACACTGAAGCTTTCTTT.

The rearrangement joins TRBV11-2 to TRBJ1-1; D unresolved. CDR3 length: 13 residues. Trimming removed 3 bases at V and 1 base at J, with 6 bases between. The germline V gene has CDR1 SGHAT and CDR2 FQNNGV. The CDR3 reads CASSFPGNTEAFF. The CDR3 bases are TGTGCCAGCAGCTTCCCAGGGAACACTGAAGCTTTCTTT.

The CDR3 DNA reads TGTGCCAGCAGCCCCCGGTGGTGGGGTCTGAATCAGCCCCAGCATTTT. Its protein is CASSPRWWGLNQPQHF. V and J are TRBV7-7 and TRBJ1-5; D ambiguous. Trimming removed 5 bases from V and 4 bases from J, with 18 bases in between. Germline-derived CDR1 and CDR2 are SSHAT and FNYEAQ (reference sequence). This CDR3 has 16 amino acids.

This clone was counted a few times. The chain carries TRBV19 and TRBJ1-6; no clear D gene. In germline, CDR1 is LNHDA, CDR2 SQIVND (reference sequence). The CDR3 has 10 amino acids. CDR3 in amino acids: CATRGSPLHF. CDR3 coding DNA: TGTGCTACCCGGGGTTCACCCCTCCACTTT.

V and J are TRBV30 and TRBJ1-6, with D tentatively TRBD1 (5 bases). Germline loops: CDR1 GTSNPN, CDR2 SVGIG (reference sequence). The CDR3 spans 14 residues. V lost 0 bases and J lost 7, with 10 bases in between. This chain's CDR3 is CAWSVPGTNSPLHF. The DNA of the CDR3 is TGTGCCTGGAGTGTACCGGGGACCAATTCACCCCTCCACTTT. Filled out from reference TRBV30 and TRBJ1-6, the complete variable domain reads SQTIHQWPATLVQPVGSPLSLECTVEGTSNPNLYWYRQAAGRGLQLLFYSVGIGQISSEVPQNLSASRPQDRQFILSSKKLLLSDSGFYLCAWSVPGTNSPLHFGNGTRLTVT.

Only a few counts were recorded for this clone. This sample also contains other DNA sequences that code for the same CDR3. CDR3: CASSPDRISYEQYF. The CDR3 bases are TGCGCCAGCAGCCCCGACAGGATTTCCTACGAGCAGTACTTC. The chain couples TRBV5-1 to TRBJ2-7, with D possibly TRBD1 on 6 matching bases. Germline V gene lookup returns CDR1 SGHRS and CDR2 YFSETQ. Trimming stripped 4 bases from V and 1 base from J, with 12 bases between. The CDR3 totals 14 residues.

The chain employs TRBV4-1 and TRBJ2-5; D gene ambiguous. Germline CDR1 reads MGHRA; CDR2 reads YSYEKL. The CDR3 loop spans 15 amino acids. The V and J ends lost 0 bases and 0 bases respectively, with 8 bases between them. Written as DNA, the CDR3 is TGCGCCAGCAGCCAAGATCTCGACAACCAAGAGACCCAGTACTTC. This gives the protein CASSQDLDNQETQYF.

V gene TRBV6-1 combines with J gene TRBJ2-7, with TRBD1 matching over 8 bases. Germline V lookup: CDR1 MNHNS, CDR2 SASEGT. V was clipped by 3 bases and J by 1 base; unmatched bases: 2. The CDR3 spans 14 residues. The CDR3 region is CASSDQGASYEQYF. CDR3 in DNA: TGTGCCAGCAGTGATCAGGGGGCATCCTACGAGCAGTACTTC.

The V and J genes are TRBV6-6 and TRBJ1-4; 7 bases align to TRBD1. CDR1 and CDR2 from the germline V gene are MNHNY and SVGAGI (reference sequence). The CDR3 is 15 residues long. V trimming: 7 bases; J trimming: 3 bases; junction bases outside the gene matches: 8. CDR3 nucleotide sequence: TGTGCCAGCAACCGACAGGGAGGAGCTAATGAAAAACTGTTTTTT. The encoded protein is CASNRQGGANEKLFF.

The gene calls are TRBV6-6 and TRBJ1-3; D perhaps matches TRBD1 (5 bases). CDR1 and CDR2 (germline): MNHNY, SVGAGI (reference sequence). Trimming took 9 bases from V and 7 from J, leaving 16 bases between them. The CDR3 is made up of 13 amino acids. CDR3 sequence reads: CASRGDLRNTIYF. The CDR3 nucleotides read TGTGCCAGTCGAGGGGACCTTCGGAACACCATATATTTT.

CDR3 bases: TGTGCCAGCAGTTCCGGACTAGTTTTCAAAGAGACCCAGTACTTC. Protein product: CASSSGLVFKETQYF. The gene calls are TRBV27 and TRBJ2-5; 7 bases align to TRBD2. V was clipped by 4 bases and J by 3 bases; unmatched bases: 8. There are 15 residues in the CDR3. Germline V lookup: CDR1 MNHEY, CDR2 SMNVEV (reference sequence).

This clone was seen only once. V gene TRBV7-6 combines with J gene TRBJ1-6, with D unclear. V lost 1 base and J 2 bases, leaving 12 bases between the germline ends. The germline gives CDR1 SGHVS, CDR2 FNYEAQ. The CDR3 is 17 amino acids. The CDR3 loop is CASSLDVGGTYNSPLHF. CDR3 in DNA: TGTGCCAGCAGCTTAGATGTGGGAGGGACCTATAATTCACCCCTCCACTTT. Full variable domain (missing parts from reference TRBV7-6 and TRBJ1-6): GAGVSQSPRYKVTKRGQDVALRCDPISGHVSLYWYRQALGQGPEFLTYFNYEAQQDKSGLPNDRFSAERPEGSISTLTIQRTEQRDSAMYRCASSLDVGGTYNSPLHFGNGTRLTVT.

This sequence joins TRBV9 and TRBJ2-1; D is perhaps TRBD2 (5 bases). The CDR3 contains 14 residues. Germline V gene data show CDR1 as SGDLS and CDR2 as YYNGEE. V lost 0 bases and J lost 2, with 6 bases in between. The CDR3 sequence: CASSVDGAYNEQFF. The CDR3 DNA is TGTGCCAGCAGCGTAGACGGGGCCTACAATGAGCAGTTCTTC.

The genes are TRBV5-4 and TRBJ2-2; D not certain. The CDR3 contains 14 residues. V lost 0 bases to trimming and J lost 6 bases, with 9 bases between them. Germline CDR1 SGHNT, CDR2 YYREEE (reference sequence). The CDR3 loop reads CASSLGPEPGELFF. The CDR3 nucleotides read TGTGCCAGCAGCTTGGGGCCCGAACCCGGGGAGCTGTTTTTT.

In this sample, this clone turned up once. CDR3 loop: CASSLMTGRRPGGYTF. The CDR3 DNA follows: TGCGCCAGCAGCCTGATGACAGGTCGACGGCCTGGAGGCTACACCTTC. The V and J genes are TRBV4-3 and TRBJ1-2; D is possibly TRBD1 (6 bases). Deletions cut 4 bases from V and 8 bases from J, with 23 bases between. This CDR3 is built from 16 residues. The germline V gene encodes CDR1 LGHNA and CDR2 YSLEER.

The chain combines TRBV25-1 with TRBJ1-6; possible D gene TRBD1, 5 bases. Germline V lookup: CDR1 MGHDK, CDR2 SYGVNS. The CDR3 consists of 15 residues. The ends were cut back, 4 bases at V and 7 bases at J, with 14 bases in the middle. Here the CDR3 reads CASSGQGWGNSPLHF. CDR3 in DNA: TGTGCCAGCAGTGGGCAAGGGTGGGGGAATTCACCCCTCCACTTT.

The CDR3 loop is CAIRTSGGQSLDTQYF. CDR3 bases: TGTGCCATCAGAACTAGCGGGGGCCAGTCTTTAGATACGCAGTATTTT. The rearrangement joins TRBV10-3 to TRBJ2-3, with 11 nucleotides matching TRBD2. Per the germline V gene, CDR1 is ENHRY and CDR2 is SYGVKD. V was pared by 6 bases and J by 5 bases, with 10 bases of the junction left unmatched. This CDR3 has 16 residues.